This T cell receptor beta chain appears in the sequencing data of a study of cytomegalovirus exposure and HLA in healthy donors. Study outcomes and limitations: Evidence from a later analysis indicated that most CMV-associated TCR beta chains looked HLA-restricted. In vitro, three CMV-associated chains proved specific for CMV antigens.

A word on this clone: The antigen is unknown.

60 Vbeta and 13 Jbeta primers were used in PCR. Only in-frame clones appear in the TCRdb table, and some are missing; sequencing was by immunoSEQ multiplex PCR. Among about 190,000 clones listed, approximately 75% were seen once. This CDR3 spans 14 amino acids. Trimming cost V 2 bases and J 3 bases, with 10 bases left between them. Germline V gene data show CDR1 as MNHEY and CDR2 as SVGAGI. The chain links TRBV6-5 to TRBJ2-5; unclear D gene. The TCR originated in a young man in good health and CMV-seropositive. Sample: PBMCs. The CDR3 DNA follows: TGTGCCAGCAGTTACGGAGTCTTGGAAGAGACCCAGTACTTC. Its protein product is CASSYGVLEETQYF.